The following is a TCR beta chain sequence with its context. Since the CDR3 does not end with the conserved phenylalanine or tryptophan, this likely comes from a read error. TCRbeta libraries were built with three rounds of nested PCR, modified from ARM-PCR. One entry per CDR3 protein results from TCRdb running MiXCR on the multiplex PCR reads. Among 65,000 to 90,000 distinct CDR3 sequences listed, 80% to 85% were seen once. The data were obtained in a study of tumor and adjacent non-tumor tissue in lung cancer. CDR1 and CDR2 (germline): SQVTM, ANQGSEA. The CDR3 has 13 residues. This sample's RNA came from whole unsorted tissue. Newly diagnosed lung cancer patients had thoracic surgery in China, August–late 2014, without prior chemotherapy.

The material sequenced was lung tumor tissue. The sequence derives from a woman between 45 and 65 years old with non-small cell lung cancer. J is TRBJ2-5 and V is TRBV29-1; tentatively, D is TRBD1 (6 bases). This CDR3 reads CRAREQGQETQYY. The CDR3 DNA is TGCAGGGCTAGGGAACAGGGACAAGAGACCCAGTACTAC.